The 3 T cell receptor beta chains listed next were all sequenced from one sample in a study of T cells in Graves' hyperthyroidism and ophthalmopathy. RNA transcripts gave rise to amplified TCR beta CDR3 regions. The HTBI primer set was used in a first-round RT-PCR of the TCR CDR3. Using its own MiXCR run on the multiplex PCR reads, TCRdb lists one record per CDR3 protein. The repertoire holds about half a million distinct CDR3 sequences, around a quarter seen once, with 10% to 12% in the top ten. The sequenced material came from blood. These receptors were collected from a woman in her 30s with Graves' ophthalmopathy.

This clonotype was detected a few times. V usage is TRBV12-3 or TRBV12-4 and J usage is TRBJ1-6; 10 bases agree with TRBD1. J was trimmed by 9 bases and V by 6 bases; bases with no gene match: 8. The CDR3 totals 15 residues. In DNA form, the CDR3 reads TGTGCCAGCAGCCAGGACAGGGGGAATATTTCACCCCTCCACTTT. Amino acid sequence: CASSQDRGNISPLHF.

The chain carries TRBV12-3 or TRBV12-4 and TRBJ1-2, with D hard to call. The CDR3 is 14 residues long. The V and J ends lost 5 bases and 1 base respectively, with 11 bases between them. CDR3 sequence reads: CASSGPQFNYGYTF. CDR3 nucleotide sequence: TGTGCCAGCAGTGGCCCCCAGTTTAACTATGGCTACACCTTC.

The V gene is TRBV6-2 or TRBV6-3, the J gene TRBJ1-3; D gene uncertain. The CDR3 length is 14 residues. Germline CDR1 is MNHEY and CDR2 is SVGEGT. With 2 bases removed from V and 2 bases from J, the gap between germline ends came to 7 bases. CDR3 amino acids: CASSYVPPGNTIYF. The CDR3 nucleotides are TGTGCCAGCAGTTACGTACCCCCTGGAAACACCATATATTTT.